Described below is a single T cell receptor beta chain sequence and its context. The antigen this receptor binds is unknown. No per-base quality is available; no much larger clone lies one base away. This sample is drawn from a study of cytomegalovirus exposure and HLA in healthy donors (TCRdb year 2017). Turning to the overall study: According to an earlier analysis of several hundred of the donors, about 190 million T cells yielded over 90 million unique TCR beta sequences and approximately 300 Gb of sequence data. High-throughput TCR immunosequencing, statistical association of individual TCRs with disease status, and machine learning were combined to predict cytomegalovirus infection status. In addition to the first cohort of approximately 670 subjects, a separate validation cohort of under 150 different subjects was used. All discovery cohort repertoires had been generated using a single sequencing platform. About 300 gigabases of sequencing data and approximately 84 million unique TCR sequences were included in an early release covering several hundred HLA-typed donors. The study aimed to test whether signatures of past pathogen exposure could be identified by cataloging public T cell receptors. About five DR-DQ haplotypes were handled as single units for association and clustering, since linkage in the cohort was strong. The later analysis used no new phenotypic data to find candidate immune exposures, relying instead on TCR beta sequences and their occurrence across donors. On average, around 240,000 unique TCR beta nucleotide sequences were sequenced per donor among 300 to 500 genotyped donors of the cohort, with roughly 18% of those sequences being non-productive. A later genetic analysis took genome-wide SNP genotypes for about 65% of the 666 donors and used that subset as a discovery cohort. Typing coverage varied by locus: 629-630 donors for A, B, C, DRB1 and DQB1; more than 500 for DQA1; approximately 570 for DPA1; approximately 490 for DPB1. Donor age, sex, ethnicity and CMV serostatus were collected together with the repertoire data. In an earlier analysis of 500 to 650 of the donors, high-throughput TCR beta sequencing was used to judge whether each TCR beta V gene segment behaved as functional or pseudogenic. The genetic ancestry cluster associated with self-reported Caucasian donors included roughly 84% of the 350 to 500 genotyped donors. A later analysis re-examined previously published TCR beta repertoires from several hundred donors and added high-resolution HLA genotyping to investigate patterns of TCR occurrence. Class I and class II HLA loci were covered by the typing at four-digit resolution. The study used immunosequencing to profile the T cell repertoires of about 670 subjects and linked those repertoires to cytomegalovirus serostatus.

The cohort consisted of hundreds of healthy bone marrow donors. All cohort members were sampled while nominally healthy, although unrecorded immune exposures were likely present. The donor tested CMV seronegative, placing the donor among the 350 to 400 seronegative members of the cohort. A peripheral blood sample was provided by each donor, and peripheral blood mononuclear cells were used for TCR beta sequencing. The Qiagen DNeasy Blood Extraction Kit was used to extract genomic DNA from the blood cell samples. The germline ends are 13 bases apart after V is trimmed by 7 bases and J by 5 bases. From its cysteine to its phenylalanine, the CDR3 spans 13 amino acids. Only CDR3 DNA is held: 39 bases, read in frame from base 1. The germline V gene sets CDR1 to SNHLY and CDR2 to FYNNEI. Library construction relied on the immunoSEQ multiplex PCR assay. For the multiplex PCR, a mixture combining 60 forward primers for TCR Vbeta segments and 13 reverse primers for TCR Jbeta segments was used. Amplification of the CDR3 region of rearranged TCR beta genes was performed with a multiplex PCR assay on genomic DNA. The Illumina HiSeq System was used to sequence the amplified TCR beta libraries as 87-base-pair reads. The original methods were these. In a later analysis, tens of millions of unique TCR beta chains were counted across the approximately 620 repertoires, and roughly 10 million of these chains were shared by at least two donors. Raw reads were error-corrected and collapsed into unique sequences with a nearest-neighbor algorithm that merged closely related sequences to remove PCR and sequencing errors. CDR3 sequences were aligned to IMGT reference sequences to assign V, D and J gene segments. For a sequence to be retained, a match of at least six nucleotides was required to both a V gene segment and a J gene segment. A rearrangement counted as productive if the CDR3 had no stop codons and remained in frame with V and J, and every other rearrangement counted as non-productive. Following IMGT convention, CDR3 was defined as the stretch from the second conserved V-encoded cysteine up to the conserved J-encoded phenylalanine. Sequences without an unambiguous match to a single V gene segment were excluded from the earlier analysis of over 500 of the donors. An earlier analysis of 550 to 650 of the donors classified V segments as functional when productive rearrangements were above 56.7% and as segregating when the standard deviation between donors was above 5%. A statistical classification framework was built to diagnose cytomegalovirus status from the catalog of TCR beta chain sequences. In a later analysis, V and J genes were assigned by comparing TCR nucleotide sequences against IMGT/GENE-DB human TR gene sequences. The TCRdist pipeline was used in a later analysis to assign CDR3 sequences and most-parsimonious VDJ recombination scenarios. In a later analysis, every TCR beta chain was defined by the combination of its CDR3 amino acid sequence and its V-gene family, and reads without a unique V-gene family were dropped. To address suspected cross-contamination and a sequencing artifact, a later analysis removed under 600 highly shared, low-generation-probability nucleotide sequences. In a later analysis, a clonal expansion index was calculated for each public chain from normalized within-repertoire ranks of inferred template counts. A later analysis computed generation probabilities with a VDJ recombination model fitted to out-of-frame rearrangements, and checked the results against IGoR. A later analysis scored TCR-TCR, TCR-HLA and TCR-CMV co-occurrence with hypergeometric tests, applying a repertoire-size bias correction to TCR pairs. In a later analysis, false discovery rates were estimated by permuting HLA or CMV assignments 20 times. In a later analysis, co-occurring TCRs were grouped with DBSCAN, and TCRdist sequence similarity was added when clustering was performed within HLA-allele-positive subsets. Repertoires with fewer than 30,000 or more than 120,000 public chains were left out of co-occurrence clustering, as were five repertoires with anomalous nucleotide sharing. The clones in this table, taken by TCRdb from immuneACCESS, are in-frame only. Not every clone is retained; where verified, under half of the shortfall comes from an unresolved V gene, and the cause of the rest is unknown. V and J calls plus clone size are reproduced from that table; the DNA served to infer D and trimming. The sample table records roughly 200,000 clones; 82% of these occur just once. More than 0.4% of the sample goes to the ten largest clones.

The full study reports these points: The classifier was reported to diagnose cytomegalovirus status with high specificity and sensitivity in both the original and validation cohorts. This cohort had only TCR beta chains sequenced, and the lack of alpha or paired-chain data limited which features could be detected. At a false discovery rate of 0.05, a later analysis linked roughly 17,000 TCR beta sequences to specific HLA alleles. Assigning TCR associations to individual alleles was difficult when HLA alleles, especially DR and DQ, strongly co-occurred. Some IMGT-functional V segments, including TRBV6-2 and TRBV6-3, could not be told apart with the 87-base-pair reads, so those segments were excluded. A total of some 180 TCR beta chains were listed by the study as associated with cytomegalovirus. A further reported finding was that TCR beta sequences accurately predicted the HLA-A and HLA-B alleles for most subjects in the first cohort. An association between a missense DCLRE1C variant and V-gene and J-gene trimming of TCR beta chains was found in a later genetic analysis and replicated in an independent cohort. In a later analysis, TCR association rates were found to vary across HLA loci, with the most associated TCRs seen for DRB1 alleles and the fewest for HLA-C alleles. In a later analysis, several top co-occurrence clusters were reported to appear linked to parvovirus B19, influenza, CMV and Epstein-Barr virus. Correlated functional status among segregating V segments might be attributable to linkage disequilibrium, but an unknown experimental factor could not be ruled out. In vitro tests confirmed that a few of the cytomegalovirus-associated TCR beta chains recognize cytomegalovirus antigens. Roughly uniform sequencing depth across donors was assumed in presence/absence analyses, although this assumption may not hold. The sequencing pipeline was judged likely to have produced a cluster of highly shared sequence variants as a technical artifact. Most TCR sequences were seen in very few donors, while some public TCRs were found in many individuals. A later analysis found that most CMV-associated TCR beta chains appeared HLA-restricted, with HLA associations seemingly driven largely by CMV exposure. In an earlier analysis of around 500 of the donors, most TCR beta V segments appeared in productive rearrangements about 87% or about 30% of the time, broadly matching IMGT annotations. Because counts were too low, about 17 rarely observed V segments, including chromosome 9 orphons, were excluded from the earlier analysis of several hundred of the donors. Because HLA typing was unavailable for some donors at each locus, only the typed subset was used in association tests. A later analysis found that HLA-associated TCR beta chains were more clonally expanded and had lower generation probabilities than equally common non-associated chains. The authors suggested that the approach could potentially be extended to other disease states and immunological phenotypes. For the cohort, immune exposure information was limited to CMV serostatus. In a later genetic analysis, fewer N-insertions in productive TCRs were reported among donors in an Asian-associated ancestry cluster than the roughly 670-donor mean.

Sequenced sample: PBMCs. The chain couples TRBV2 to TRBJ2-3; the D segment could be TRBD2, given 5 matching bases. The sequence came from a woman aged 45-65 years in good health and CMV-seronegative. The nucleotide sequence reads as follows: TGTGCCAGCACAGAACGAGGAGGAGATACGCAGTATTTT. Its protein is CASTERGGDTQYF.